This TCR beta chain comes out of a study of radiotherapy plus CTLA-4 blockade in lung cancer. Study in general: Objective response rate was over 15%; disease control rate, 25% to 35%.

General observations from the study: In blood, tumor-derived TCR clones expanded after radiotherapy plus ipilimumab. Alongside interferon-beta, early blood T cell clone dynamics were reportedly the best predictor of response.

TCRdb's copy holds only in-frame clones and misses some; the assay was immunoSEQ multiplex PCR. The repertoire holds some 70,000 clones, with about 85% as singletons. Notes on this clone: Its antigen is currently unknown.

Each patient with chemo-refractory metastatic non-small-cell lung cancer was treated with focal radiation plus CTLA-4 blockade using ipilimumab. This sequence originates from a human donor with non-small cell lung cancer who had a partial response to radiotherapy plus ipilimumab. The source was peripheral blood, collected from a patient treated with radiotherapy plus ipilimumab.

The DNA of the CDR3 is TGTGCCAGCAGCCCCTCTTCGAGGAGCAATCAGCCCCAGCATTTT. This encodes CASSPSSRSNQPQHF. The rearrangement links TRBV7-2 to TRBJ1-5, with D unclear. Germline V gene data show CDR1 as SGHTA and CDR2 as FQGNSA. V shed 5 bases and J shed 1 base, with 12 bases lying between them. This CDR3 has 15 amino acids.